This T cell receptor (beta chain) is drawn from a study of beta chain features in type 1 diabetes. The overall study: Examination of sorted cells across all samples involved about 100,000,000 cells. Study observations and caveats: TCRB CDR3 length was moderately but significantly reduced in all four CD4+ subsets of Type 1 diabetes patients. The naive, central memory and Treg TCRB repertoires of patients appeared to be more similar to one another than those of healthy donors.

This clone was detected a few times. Its antigen remains unidentified. All of the isolated RNA was reverse transcribed, so expressed TCRB transcripts were sequenced. Assay: immunoSEQ multiplex PCR; the TCRdb copy retains only in-frame clones and omits some. This table has roughly 180,000 clones, approximately 7.8% appearing once. Between the trimmed V and J ends, which lost 9 bases and 8 bases, there was a span of 22 bases. The CDR3 is 14 amino acids. Germline V CDR1 and CDR2: LNHDA, SQIVND (reference sequence). The source is a woman aged 40 to 49 with type 1 diabetes. The sample consisted of central memory CD4+ T cells from blood. The chain couples TRBV19 to TRBJ1-1, with D unresolved. CDR3 coding DNA: TGTGCCAGCAACACACAGAGAACGGCAAGGGAAGCTTTCTTT. It yields the protein CASNTQRTAREAFF.